The rows below give T cell receptor beta chains drawn from one sample of a study of blood T cells in healthy people across ages. TCRdb used MiXCR to reprocess the 5' RACE reads, holding one entry per CDR3 protein. The sample includes 650,000 to 700,000 distinct CDR3 sequences, roughly half of them seen just once. Material for sequencing was blood. Receptors originate from a woman at least 80 years old in good health. Each CDR3 is given with its conserved first and last residue. Each record gives: V gene, CDR3 protein.

TRBV28 | CASSFRRGARHNEQFF
TRBV4-1 | CASSQDRVRLAPQGNEQFF
TRBV9 | CASSDRPGSSYNSPLHF
TRBV29-1 | CSVEDQGPFAGQYF
TRBV5-6 | CACSPGEYNEQFF
TRBV25-1 | CASSEPGPSDAYEQYF
TRBV6-5 | CASSPNRESTGELFF
TRBV10-3 | CAISPDRDTYGYTF
TRBV6-4 | CASSETGIDTQYF
TRBV29-1 | CSVDSQGSRRQYF